The 26 T cell receptor beta chains below come from one sample, sequenced in a study of blood T cell repertoires in COVID-19. Assay used: immunoSEQ multiplex PCR; TCRdb lists only in-frame clones, some missing. The table has 250,000 to 350,000 clones, about 82% seen once. The sequencing input was peripheral blood. The receptors here all came from a woman aged 45-65 years with active or convalescent COVID-19.

This chain joins TRBV28 and TRBJ2-1; TRBD2 matches at 8 bases. Germline CDR1 and CDR2: MDHEN and SYDVKM. The length of the CDR3 is 14 residues. The trim removed 7 bases at V and 4 bases at J, leaving 6 bases unmatched. CDR3 region: CASTVTSGYNEQFF. The CDR3 region has the DNA TGTGCCAGCACGGTCACTAGCGGATACAATGAGCAGTTCTTC.

Regarding this clone: At one end the junction does not follow the germline gene, possibly because of a read error. The rearrangement links TRBV7-7 to TRBJ2-2; 9 nucleotides align to TRBD2. There are 16 residues in the CDR3. CDR1 is SSHAT, CDR2 FNYEAQ, per germline (reference sequence). The CDR3 nucleotides are TGTGCTAGCAGCTTAATCGCGGGAGGGGGCACCGGGGAGCTGTTTTTT. Its protein product is CASSLIAGGGTGELFF. The whole variable domain, remainder taken from reference TRBV7-7 and TRBJ2-2, is GAGVSQSPRYKVTKRGQDVTLRCDPISSHATLYWYQQALGQGPEFLTYFNYEAQPDKSGLPSDRFSAERPEGSISTLTIQRTEQRDSAMYRCASSLIAGGGTGELFFGEGSRLTVL.

The J gene is TRBJ2-1, the V gene TRBV6-5, with unresolved D. Trimming left V 7 bases short and J 1 base short, with 11 bases between. The length of the CDR3 is 14 residues. Germline CDR1 is MNHEY and CDR2 is SVGAGI. As DNA, the CDR3 is TGTGCCAGCACCCCATCAGGTTCCTACAATGAGCAGTTCTTC. Translated: CASTPSGSYNEQFF.

The chain employs TRBV28 and TRBJ2-3; the D is unclear. Germline V gene lookup returns CDR1 MDHEN and CDR2 SYDVKM. Trimming stripped 4 bases from V and 6 bases from J, with 5 bases between. This CDR3 comprises 11 residues. The CDR3 DNA follows: TGTGCCAGCAGTTCTCAGGATACGCAGTATTTT. Translation: CASSSQDTQYF.

The rearrangement links TRBV14 to TRBJ2-5; D is ambiguous. CDR1 and CDR2 (germline): SGHDN, FVKESK. The V end was cut by 1 base, the J end by 1 base, with 7 bases between. The CDR3 is 14 residues long. CDR3 bases: TGTGCCAGCAGCCAAGGACTCCGCCAAGAGACCCAGTACTTC. Protein: CASSQGLRQETQYF.

The chain carries TRBV6-5 and TRBJ1-2, with D perhaps TRBD1 (5 bases). V was clipped by 4 bases and J by 12 bases, with 12 bases between them. Germline-derived CDR1 and CDR2 are MNHEY and SVGAGI. The CDR3 runs 11 residues. The CDR3 region is CASSFAGSHTF. CDR3 nucleotide sequence: TGTGCCAGCAGTTTTGCAGGGTCCCACACCTTC.

This chain links TRBV4-1 with TRBJ2-7; a weak D match, TRBD2 (6 bases). Germline-derived CDR1 and CDR2 are MGHRA and YSYEKL. V lost 0 bases and J 2 bases, leaving 14 bases between the germline ends. The CDR3 consists of 16 residues. CDR3 nucleotide sequence: TGCGCCAGCAGCCAAGAAAGGGCTAGCGAGCCCTACGAGCAGTACTTC. This translates into CASSQERASEPYEQYF.

In DNA form, the CDR3 reads TGTGCCAGCACCAGCCCTGGGTCGGGGGGTGATGGCAACGAGCAGTACTTC. Protein product: CASTSPGSGGDGNEQYF. V gene TRBV28 combines with J gene TRBJ2-7, with TRBD2 matching 7 bases. The CDR3 contains 17 residues. Trimming removed 7 bases from V and 5 bases from J; junction bases left unmatched: 20. Germline V CDR1 and CDR2: MDHEN, SYDVKM.

The chain is built from TRBV4-2 and TRBJ2-3; perhaps TRBD2 as D (5 bases). Germline loops: CDR1 LGHNA, CDR2 YNFKEQ. The ends were cut back, 2 bases at V and 10 bases at J, with 16 bases in the middle. The CDR3 totals 14 residues. The CDR3 sequence is CASSQSLDVDPQYF. The CDR3 DNA follows: TGTGCCAGCAGCCAATCACTAGACGTGGATCCGCAGTATTTT.

V is TRBV29-1 and J is TRBJ2-1; 10 nucleotides align to TRBD2. After removal of 5 bases from V and 7 bases from J, the junction contained 5 bases not matched to a gene. This CDR3 has 13 amino acids. Germline lookup yields CDR1 SQVTM and CDR2 ANQGSEA. CDR3 loop: CSVLAGASNEQFF. Written as DNA, the CDR3 is TGCAGCGTTCTAGCGGGAGCGAGTAATGAGCAGTTCTTC.

The V gene is TRBV11-2, the J gene TRBJ2-1; D is uncertain. Germline values: CDR1 SGHAT, CDR2 FQNNGV. The V gene lost 5 bases and the J gene lost 3 bases, with 8 bases spanning the gap. CDR3 length: 13 residues. The CDR3 spells CASSMRIYNEQFF. The CDR3 nucleotides read TGTGCCAGCAGCATGCGCATCTACAATGAGCAGTTCTTC. Filled out from reference TRBV11-2 and TRBJ2-1, the complete variable domain reads EAGVAQSPRYKIIEKRQSVAFWCNPISGHATLYWYQQILGQGPKLLIQFQNNGVVDDSQLPKDRFSAERLKGVDSTLKIQPAKLEDSAVYLCASSMRIYNEQFFGPGTRLTVL.

The rearrangement uses TRBV4-1 and TRBJ2-2; TRBD2 aligns across 7 bases. The ends lost 2 bases at V and 6 bases at J; junction bases unmatched: 15. CDR1 and CDR2 from the germline V gene are MGHRA and YSYEKL. The CDR3 runs 18 residues. Written as DNA, the CDR3 is TGCGCCAGCAGCCAAACCCCCAGCGGGACGGGGAGGCCCGGGGAGCTGTTTTTT. As protein: CASSQTPSGTGRPGELFF.

The chain carries TRBV9 and TRBJ2-2, with 14 bases lining up with TRBD2. V shed 4 bases, J shed 2 bases, and the junction held 4 bases outside the gene matches. Germline V gene data show CDR1 as SGDLS and CDR2 as YYNGEE. The CDR3 totals 17 residues. CDR3 coding DNA: TGTGCCAGCAGCAAGGGACTAGCGGGAGTTAACACCGGGGAGCTGTTTTTT. It translates to CASSKGLAGVNTGELFF.

This chain links TRBV7-9 with TRBJ2-2, with 7 bases that match TRBD2. CDR1 is SEHNR and CDR2 is FQNEAQ in the germline V gene (reference sequence). The CDR3 extends over 18 amino acids. The J segment lost 0 bases and the V segment lost 7 bases, leaving 14 bases of the junction unmatched. The CDR3 nucleotides read TGTGCCAGCAACCGACAACTCAGCGGGAACGCGAACACCGGGGAGCTGTTTTTT. Protein: CASNRQLSGNANTGELFF.

V and J are TRBV5-4 and TRBJ2-1, with a possible D match to TRBD1 (6 bases). The CDR3 is made up of 15 amino acids. The V gene's germline CDR1 is SGHNT and CDR2 YYREEE (reference sequence). V was shortened by 0 bases and J by 8 bases, with 15 bases between the two germline ends. CDR3 sequence reads: CASSLEGERSDEQFF. CDR3 DNA sequence: TGTGCCAGCAGCTTGGAGGGGGAGAGGAGCGATGAGCAGTTCTTC.

The chain joins TRBV6-1 to TRBJ2-7; weak D call: TRBD2 (6 bases). Germline lookup yields CDR1 MNHNS and CDR2 SASEGT. Trimming shortened V by 0 bases and J by 3 bases, and 15 bases separated the two germline ends. The CDR3 runs to 16 residues. The CDR3 spells CASSEAAGRGGYEQYF. DNA of the CDR3: TGTGCCAGCAGTGAAGCGGCAGGGCGGGGAGGCTACGAGCAGTACTTC.

The V call is TRBV7-3, the J call TRBJ2-3, with 9 bases that match TRBD2. From germline, CDR1 is SGHTA and CDR2 FQGTGA. Trimming at V came to 5 bases and at J to 1 base, leaving 1 base not matched to a gene. This CDR3 is built from 14 residues. This chain's CDR3 is CASSRLAGTDTQYF. As DNA, the CDR3 is TGTGCCAGCAGCAGACTAGCGGGCACAGATACGCAGTATTTT.

This rearrangement joins TRBV7-2 to TRBJ1-2; 7 bases fit TRBD1. J lost 5 bases, V lost 5 bases, and 5 bases had no gene match. This CDR3 comprises 13 residues. Germline loops: CDR1 SGHTA, CDR2 FQGNSA. The CDR3 reads CASSMTGRYGYTF. The CDR3 nucleotides are TGTGCCAGCAGCATGACAGGGAGATATGGCTACACCTTC.

This clone has just one count. The rearrangement uses TRBV4-1 and TRBJ2-5; 12 bases agree with TRBD1. Germline trimming cut 2 bases from V and 4 bases from J; bases unmatched to any gene: 8. Germline lookup yields CDR1 MGHRA and CDR2 YSYEKL. The length of the CDR3 is 17 residues. The CDR3 is CASSQNPPGQGAETQYF. CDR3 bases: TGCGCCAGCAGCCAAAATCCTCCGGGACAGGGGGCAGAGACCCAGTACTTC.

This rearrangement joins TRBV27 to TRBJ2-2; D perhaps matches TRBD1 (6 bases). Germline lookup yields CDR1 MNHEY and CDR2 SMNVEV (reference sequence). Trimming stripped 6 bases from V and 2 bases from J, with 16 bases between. The CDR3 runs 16 residues. The CDR3 DNA sequence: TGTGCCAGCAGAACGACCCGGACAGCTAACACCGGGGAGCTGTTTTTT. Translating gives CASRTTRTANTGELFF.

The chain joins TRBV2 to TRBJ1-3; D gene unclear. Germline CDR1 SNHLY, CDR2 FYNNEI. V lost 3 bases to trimming and J lost 0 bases, with 9 bases between them. The CDR3 has 15 residues. For the CDR3, the DNA is TGTGCCAGCAGTGATCAGGCAGTCTCTGGAAACACCATATATTTT. Amino acid sequence: CASSDQAVSGNTIYF.

In the case of this clone: Other nucleotide sequences in the sample specify the same CDR3. V and J are TRBV3-1 (or the pseudogene TRBV3-2) and TRBJ2-7; no reliable D call. CDR3 length: 12 residues. Trimming left V 1 base short and J 2 bases short, with 3 bases between. Germline lookup yields CDR1 LGHDT and CDR2 YNNKEL (reference sequence). In DNA, the CDR3 is TGTGCCAGCAGCCAAGCCGCCTACGAGCAGTACTTC. As protein: CASSQAAYEQYF.

The chain employs TRBV6-4 and TRBJ1-2, with 7 bases lining up with TRBD1. This CDR3 is built from 13 residues. Germline loops: CDR1 MRHNA, CDR2 SNTAGT. The junction had 1 base not matched to a gene; V was cut back by 2 bases and J by 4 bases. The DNA for the CDR3 is TGTGCCAGCAGTGACAGGACAGGCTATGGCTACACCTTC. Protein product: CASSDRTGYGYTF.

This clone was observed a handful of times. This chain joins TRBV6-5 and TRBJ1-3; no clear D. Trimming took off 10 bases at V and 3 bases at J, with 10 bases between the two ends. Germline-derived CDR1 and CDR2 are MNHEY and SVGAGI. This CDR3 is built from 12 residues. The CDR3 region is CATARLGNTIYF. DNA of the CDR3: TGTGCCACCGCCAGACTTGGAAACACCATATATTTT.

J is TRBJ1-2 and V is TRBV27; 11 bases fit TRBD1. Germline V CDR1 and CDR2: MNHEY, SMNVEV (reference sequence). The trim removed 5 bases at V and 4 bases at J, leaving 6 bases unmatched. CDR3 length: 15 residues. CDR3 in DNA: TGTGCCAGCAGTCCCTGGACAGGGGGCGTCTATGGCTACACCTTC. Translating gives CASSPWTGGVYGYTF.

The chain carries TRBV28 and TRBJ1-6; D ambiguous. Germline assignment: CDR1 MDHEN and CDR2 SYDVKM. The V end lost 8 bases, the J end lost 7 bases, and 12 bases lay between the germline ends. CDR3 length: 13 amino acids. The CDR3 protein is CASEGTFNSPLHF. The CDR3 nucleotides read TGTGCCAGCGAGGGCACCTTCAATTCACCCCTCCACTTT.